These T cell receptor beta chains were read from a single sample in a study of tumor T cells in aggressive B-cell lymphoma. The data were produced by immunoSEQ multiplex PCR, yet TCRdb's version contains in-frame clones alone and is incomplete. The sample lists roughly 2,700 clones, 80% to 90% seen once, with approximately 18% in the top ten. The sequenced sample was tumor tissue. The receptors shown here come from an adult with diffuse large B cell lymphoma. CDR3s include the opening cysteine and the closing phenylalanine or tryptophan. Each record gives: V gene, CDR3 protein.

V: TRBV6-5
CDR3: CASSPPRVNEQYF

V: TRBV13
CDR3: CASSLMGGTEAFF

V: TRBV6-5
CDR3: CASSYGRGLWEQFF

V: TRBV30
CDR3: CAWSTRGGSSDTQYF

V: TRBV4-3
CDR3: CASSPGTGSNQPQHF

V: TRBV27
CDR3: CASSIMGLRRTDTQYF

V: TRBV5-6
CDR3: CASSFQGHGTEAFF

V: TRBV7-2
CDR3: CASSPSPQGEQYF

V: TRBV4-3
CDR3: CASSQDWQNTGELFF

V: TRBV6-5
CDR3: CASSSGTGFFF

V: TRBV6-1
CDR3: CASTKGGVEEELFF

V: TRBV4-1
CDR3: CASSQGQGLRDEQYF

V: TRBV7-3
CDR3: CASSPDRGGEQYF

V: TRBV2
CDR3: CASGQGQRGYTF

V: TRBV4-3
CDR3: CASSQDQWGETQYF

V: TRBV18
CDR3: CASSPLMNTEAFF

V: TRBV6-5
CDR3: CASSYGTGLSSPLHF

V: TRBV19
CDR3: CATRGDYGYTF

V: TRBV4-1
CDR3: CASSQAVVQPQHF

V: TRBV11-1
CDR3: CASSLARGYEQYF

V: TRBV30
CDR3: CAWNSSTDTQYF

V: TRBV29-1
CDR3: CSVATPEAITSPYEQYF

V: TRBV4-3
CDR3: CASSHQLSNYGYTF

V: TRBV9
CDR3: CASSGGTGDSYEQYF

V: TRBV6-5
CDR3: CASSPPGGGGGYTF

V: TRBV10-3
CDR3: CAITDKTGPYEQYF

V: TRBV9
CDR3: CASSVGQQETQYF

V: TRBV19
CDR3: CASSPRGRPGYGYTF

V: TRBV27
CDR3: CASSPGGFTSGRSFEQYF

V: TRBV7-9
CDR3: CASSLLREAGETQYF

V: TRBV5-1
CDR3: CASSSLGGTEAFF

V: TRBV14
CDR3: CASSHPTSGKYEQYF

V: TRBV30
CDR3: CAWSGTGRTNYGYTF

V: TRBV27
CDR3: CASSPGQGWQPQHF

V: TRBV19
CDR3: CASSMTTASNEKLFF

V: TRBV2
CDR3: CASSANPGSRGTEAFF

V: TRBV19
CDR3: CASSRGQGDGYTF

V: TRBV28
CDR3: CASSLGGINTEAFF

V: TRBV27
CDR3: CASSLWASGANVLTF

V: TRBV2
CDR3: CASSGVIAGQAFF